The entry that follows covers one T cell receptor (beta chain) sequence. This clonotype was observed at least ten times. The clone's antigen remains unknown. Base-call qualities are not available, and no considerably larger clone is one nucleotide away. The library was made by 5' RACE. The instrument given in TCRdb is NextSeq 500. In the TCR library protocol, unique molecular identifiers were attached to individual cDNA molecules to correct for PCR bias and sequencing error. Sequencing covered both TCR alpha and beta chains, and within each sample the abundances of alpha and beta sequences were tightly co-correlated. The study's own analysis went as follows. V gene, J gene and CDR3 annotation of TCR sequences was performed with Decombinator V4. Expanded TCRs were defined as changing significantly between any two time points under a Poisson model with p below 0.0001. Abundances of TCRs were expressed as counts per million after normalisation to the total number of TCRs sequenced in each sample. TRAV1-2 paired with TRAJ12, TRAJ20 or TRAJ33 defined MAIT TCRs, while TRAV10 paired with TRAJ18 defined iNKT TCRs. A search of VDJdb, accessed on 1 November 2021, was run for TCRs annotated to CMV, EBV and SARS-CoV-2, with TCRs annotated for multiple antigens excluded. TCRdb redid the processing of the public reads, applying fastp at Q25 and MiXCR, and retained in-frame beta chains. Records with the same CDR3 protein are collapsed into one entry carrying the most frequent genes and DNA. TCRdb's processing, not the study's, gives the V and J calls here. Counted in this sample were 26,000 or so distinct CDR3 sequences; roughly 5% of them appeared once. The ten largest clonotypes hold less than 4% of the sample.

This was a case-control study nested in a cohort of healthcare workers in London, UK, who had nasopharyngeal swab PCR tests and blood samples taken every week. Healthcare workers were recruited between 23 and 31 March 2020, during the week of the UK lockdown, and were followed weekly for up to about 15 weeks. The sample belongs to a study of early T cells in non-severe SARS-CoV-2 infection (dated by TCRdb to the early 2020s). Context from the whole study: Bulk RNA from unsorted whole blood was used for TCR sequencing, so alpha and beta chains could not be paired.

V lost 0 bases and J lost 4 bases, and the count of bases not matched to a germline gene is 5. From the cysteine through the phenylalanine, the CDR3 covers 17 amino acids. Just CDR3 DNA is preserved here, 51 bases in frame from base 1. Points the paper makes about the study in general: VDJdb matching was skewed toward anti-spike CD8 responses and likely underestimated virus-specific expansions by missing private and CD4 specificities.

The sample consisted of whole blood. This clonotype was sampled from an adult who was a healthcare worker with PCR-confirmed SARS-CoV-2 infection or an uninfected control (not recorded which). The chain is encoded by TRBV12-3 or TRBV12-4 joined to TRBJ1-3; 11 of the junction bases match TRBD1. The nucleotide sequence reads TGTGCCAGCAGTTTAGCCGGGACAGGGGGTTTGGGAAACACCATATATTTT. Translated, it gives CASSLAGTGGLGNTIYF.